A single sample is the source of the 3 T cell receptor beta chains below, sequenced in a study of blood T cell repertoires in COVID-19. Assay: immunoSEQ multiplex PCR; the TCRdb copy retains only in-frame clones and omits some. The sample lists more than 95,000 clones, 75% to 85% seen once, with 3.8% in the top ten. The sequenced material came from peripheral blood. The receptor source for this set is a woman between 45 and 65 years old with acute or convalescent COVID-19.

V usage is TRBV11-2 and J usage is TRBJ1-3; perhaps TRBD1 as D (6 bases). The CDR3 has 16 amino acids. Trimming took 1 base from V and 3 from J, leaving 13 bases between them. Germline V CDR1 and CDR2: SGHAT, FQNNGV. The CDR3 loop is CASSLVGQGFGNTIYF. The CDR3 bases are TGTGCCAGCAGCTTAGTTGGCCAGGGGTTTGGAAACACCATATATTTT.

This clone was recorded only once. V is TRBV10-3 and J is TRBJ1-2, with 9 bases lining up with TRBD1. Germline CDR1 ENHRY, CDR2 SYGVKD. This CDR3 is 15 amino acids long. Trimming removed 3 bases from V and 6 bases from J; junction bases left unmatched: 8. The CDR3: CAISEVLGQGNGYTF. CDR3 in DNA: TGTGCCATCAGTGAAGTTTTAGGACAGGGGAATGGCTACACCTTC.

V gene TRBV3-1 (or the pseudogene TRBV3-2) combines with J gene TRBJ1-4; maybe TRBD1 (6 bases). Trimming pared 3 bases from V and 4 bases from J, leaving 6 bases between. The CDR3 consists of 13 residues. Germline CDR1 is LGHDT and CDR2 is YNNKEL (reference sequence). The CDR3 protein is CASSHRGNEKLFF. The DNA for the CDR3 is TGTGCCAGCAGCCACAGGGGTAATGAAAAACTGTTTTTT.